Reported below is one T cell receptor (beta chain). This sample was taken from a study of control samples from healthy donors and cancer patients. Germline V gene sequence: CDR1 MNHNS, CDR2 SASEGT. Trimming left V 3 bases short and J 7 bases short, with 9 bases between. The CDR3 is made up of 12 amino acids. The assay was immunoSEQ multiplex PCR, and TCRdb's table has in-frame clones only and misses some. The table shows about 61,000 clones, with 90% occurring only once. The sample was PBMCs. The chain carries TRBV6-1 and TRBJ1-2; D not resolved. The receptor comes from a man aged 55 to 69 with colorectal cancer. The CDR3 protein is CASSDRVSGYTF. The CDR3 DNA reads as TGTGCCAGCAGTGATAGGGTTTCTGGCTACACCTTC.